The 9 T cell receptor beta chains in this list originate from one sample, sequenced in a study of blood T cell dynamics during melanoma immunotherapy. Some clones are missing from TCRdb's copy, which holds only in-frame ones; the method was immunoSEQ multiplex PCR. The sample has some 4,300 clones; about 88% are singletons. Time point of the sample: week 3, after first cycle of checkpoint inhibitor. Sequenced here: blood, sampled from a patient treated with checkpoint blockade. The receptors shown here come from a human donor with melanoma.

The rearrangement uses TRBV10-2 and TRBJ2-1, with TRBD1 as a possible D gene (6 bases). V lost 6 bases and J lost 7, with 19 bases in between. The CDR3 runs 15 residues. Germline V lookup: CDR1 WSHSY, CDR2 SAAADI. CDR3 bases: TGCGCCAGCAGGTTATCCGGGACCCAGGGGAATGAGCAGTTCTTC. Amino acids: CASRLSGTQGNEQFF.

This chain connects TRBV5-1 to TRBJ2-3; D perhaps matches TRBD1 (6 bases). Germline V gene data show CDR1 as SGHRS and CDR2 as YFSETQ. This CDR3 comprises 14 residues. The V end was cut by 4 bases, the J end by 4 bases, with 13 bases between. In DNA, the CDR3 is TGCGCCAGCAGCCCCGGACAGACCTCAGATACGCAGTATTTT. Residues: CASSPGQTSDTQYF.

V usage is TRBV2 and J usage is TRBJ1-1; D ambiguous. Trimming removed 6 bases from V and 1 base from J, with 12 bases in between. Looked up from germline, CDR1 is SNHLY and CDR2 is FYNNEI. The CDR3 contains 14 residues. CDR3 in DNA: TGTGCCAGCAGCCTATACCGGGGGAACACTGAAGCTTTCTTT. Translating gives CASSLYRGNTEAFF. Based on the CDR3 plus reference TRBV2 and TRBJ1-1, the full variable domain is EPEVTQTPSHQVTQMGQEVILRCVPISNHLYFYWYRQILGQKVEFLVSFYNNEISEKSEIFDDQFSVERPDGSNFTLKIRSTKLEDSAMYFCASSLYRGNTEAFFGQGTRLTVV.

A remark on this clone: Relative to the germline gene, one junction end is altered; a read error may explain this. At the DNA level, this CDR3 is encoded by other sequences in the same sample as well. This sequence joins TRBV7-9 and TRBJ2-3; the D is unclear. The CDR3 totals 9 residues. Germline values: CDR1 SEHNR, CDR2 FQNEAQ (reference sequence). CDR3 DNA: TGTGCCAGTAGCTTAGAGTCAGGTTTT. Translation: CASSLESGF.

J is TRBJ1-6 and V is TRBV2; tentatively, D is TRBD1 (5 bases). Trimming cost V 10 bases and J 10 bases, with 11 bases left between them. Germline V CDR1 and CDR2: SNHLY, FYNNEI. This CDR3 region has 11 residues. The CDR3 region is CATQGLSPLHF. In nucleotides, the CDR3 is TGTGCCACCCAGGGCTTATCACCCCTCCACTTT.

The CDR3 spells CASSVVGQFDTEAFF. As DNA, the CDR3 is TGTGCCAGCAGCGTAGTTGGTCAGTTCGACACTGAAGCTTTCTTT. This chain links TRBV9 with TRBJ1-1; D gene ambiguous. Trimming shortened V by 0 bases and J by 3 bases, and 12 bases separated the two germline ends. Germline loops: CDR1 SGDLS, CDR2 YYNGEE. CDR3 length equals 15 residues.

J is TRBJ2-7 and V is TRBV5-1; 12 bases are shared with TRBD2. The trim removed 0 bases at V and 3 bases at J, leaving 4 bases unmatched. The length of the CDR3 is 16 residues. Germline lookup yields CDR1 SGHRS and CDR2 YFSETQ. The chain's CDR3 is CASSLGGTSGLYEQYF. CDR3 nucleotides: TGCGCCAGCAGCTTGGGAGGGACTAGCGGGCTCTACGAGCAGTACTTC. Supplemented by reference TRBV5-1 and TRBJ2-7, the full variable domain reads KAGVTQTPRYLIKTRGQQVTLSCSPISGHRSVSWYQQTPGQGLQFLFEYFSETQRNKGNFPGRFSGRQFSNSRSEMNVSTLELGDSALYLCASSLGGTSGLYEQYFGPGTRLTVT.

CDR3: CASSQVSTNGRQQFF. The CDR3 DNA follows: TGTGCCAGCAGCCAAGTTTCTACCAACGGACGGCAGCAGTTCTTC. The chain is built from TRBV14 and TRBJ2-1; no clear D gene. Germline CDR1 is SGHDN and CDR2 is FVKESK. This CDR3 is built from 15 residues. V lost 1 base to trimming and J lost 11 bases, with 18 bases between them.

This chain links TRBV6-1 with TRBJ2-3; no clear D. The germline V and J ends were trimmed by 2 bases and 1 base, with 10 bases remaining between them. This CDR3 spans 15 amino acids. Germline loops: CDR1 MNHNS, CDR2 SASEGT. CDR3 bases: TGTGCCAGCAGTGAAATACGGCTACGCACAGATACGCAGTATTTT. As protein: CASSEIRLRTDTQYF.